These 18 T cell receptor beta chains originate from one sample sequenced in a study of blood T cell repertoires in COVID-19. Method: immunoSEQ multiplex PCR; TCRdb's copy keeps in-frame clones and lacks some. The sample shows around 97,000 clones, more than 70% of them seen only once. The sequenced sample consisted of peripheral blood. These receptors all come from a woman aged 80 or older in a cohort sampled during active COVID-19.

The J gene is TRBJ2-1, the V gene TRBV9, with D tentatively TRBD2 (7 bases). V shed 0 bases and J shed 8 bases, with 12 bases lying between them. This CDR3 has 14 residues. The germline V gene encodes CDR1 SGDLS and CDR2 YYNGEE. The DNA for the CDR3 is TGTGCCAGCAGCGTAGCCCAGGGGAGGGATGAGCAGTTCTTC. It is translated as CASSVAQGRDEQFF.

CDR3 loop: CASSRQGANIYGYTF. Here the CDR3 DNA reads TGTGCCAGCAGCAGACAGGGGGCAAATATCTATGGCTACACCTTC. The chain recombines TRBV27 with TRBJ1-2, with 10 positions matching TRBD1. The germline V gene has CDR1 MNHEY and CDR2 SMNVEV (reference sequence). V gave up 6 bases and J gave up 4 bases; unmatched junction bases: 8. The CDR3 spans 15 residues.

The chain links TRBV5-1 to TRBJ1-1; tentative D call: TRBD1 (5 bases). The CDR3 runs to 13 residues. CDR1 and CDR2 from the germline V gene are SGHRS and YFSETQ. V was trimmed by 0 bases and J by 7 bases, leaving 10 bases between them. CDR3 amino acids: CASSLDQGSEAFF. CDR3 in DNA: TGCGCCAGCAGCTTGGATCAGGGAAGTGAAGCTTTCTTT.

The chain has TRBV5-1 and TRBJ2-1; 12 bases line up with TRBD2. The CDR3 is 20 residues long. Trimming cost V 3 bases and J 0 bases; bases outside gene matches: 13. The germline gives CDR1 SGHRS, CDR2 YFSETQ. In nucleotides, the CDR3 is TGCGCCAGCAGCTCCCTTGGGGCTAGCGGGGGGGTAGGCTCCTACAATGAGCAGTTCTTC. It codes for CASSSLGASGGVGSYNEQFF. Full variable domain (missing parts from reference TRBV5-1 and TRBJ2-1): KAGVTQTPRYLIKTRGQQVTLSCSPISGHRSVSWYQQTPGQGLQFLFEYFSETQRNKGNFPGRFSGRQFSNSRSEMNVSTLELGDSALYLCASSSLGASGGVGSYNEQFFGPGTRLTVL.

The chain uses TRBV5-1 and TRBJ1-4; 8 nucleotides align to TRBD1. The CDR3 totals 14 residues. The V and J ends lost 1 base and 7 bases, in that order; junction bases with no gene match: 3. CDR1 and CDR2 (germline): SGHRS, YFSETQ. CDR3 residues: CASSLSTGGEKLFF. CDR3 DNA sequence: TGCGCCAGCAGCTTGTCCACAGGGGGTGAAAAACTGTTTTTT.

The rearrangement uses TRBV7-2 and TRBJ2-7, with 9 bases lining up with TRBD1. Germline values: CDR1 SGHTA, CDR2 FQGNSA. V trimming: 5 bases; J trimming: 6 bases; junction bases outside the gene matches: 8. The CDR3 is 14 amino acids. The DNA for the CDR3 is TGTGCCAGCAGCCCCCGGACAGGGGAGGGCGAGCAGTACTTC. Its translation: CASSPRTGEGEQYF. The full variable domain, in which reference TRBV7-2 and TRBJ2-7 provide the parts outside the CDR3, is GAGVSQSPSNKVTEKGKDVELRCDPISGHTALYWYRQSLGQGLEFLIYFQGNSAPDKSGLPSDRFSAERTGGSVSTLTIQRTQQEDSAVYLCASSPRTGEGEQYFGPGTRLTVT.

The rearrangement links TRBV19 to TRBJ2-1; D gene unclear. The V end lost 1 base, the J end lost 3 bases, and 7 bases lay between the germline ends. This CDR3 has 14 residues. CDR1 and CDR2 (germline): LNHDA, SQIVND (reference sequence). CDR3 in DNA: TGTGCCAGTAGTATAGGACTCCTCTACAATGAGCAGTTCTTC. Translation: CASSIGLLYNEQFF.

V and J are TRBV7-3 and TRBJ2-2, with D unresolved. Germline values: CDR1 SGHTA, CDR2 FQGTGA. The CDR3 loop spans 12 amino acids. Trimming left V 8 bases short and J 7 bases short, with 11 bases between. The CDR3 spells CASGLDVGELFF. The CDR3 DNA sequence: TGTGCCAGCGGCCTAGATGTCGGGGAGCTGTTTTTT.

CDR3 residues: CASSTERMPYGYTF. As DNA, the CDR3 is TGTGCCAGTAGTACTGAGAGGATGCCCTATGGCTACACCTTC. The chain links TRBV19 to TRBJ1-2; D is uncertain. Germline V gene lookup returns CDR1 LNHDA and CDR2 SQIVND (reference sequence). The germline V and J ends were trimmed by 4 bases and 4 bases, with 13 bases remaining between them. This CDR3 has 14 residues.

The CDR3 DNA is TGTGCCACCAGTCATCACCCGGGGGGACAGGGGGCTCGAAGCTCCTACAATGAGCAGTTCTTC. It specifies CATSHHPGGQGARSSYNEQFF. The chain combines TRBV24-1 with TRBJ2-1, with TRBD1 matching over 12 bases. The CDR3 extends over 21 amino acids. V shed 6 bases and J 0 bases; nucleotides not matched to a gene: 17. Germline lookup yields CDR1 KGHDR and CDR2 SFDVKD.

The chain couples TRBV27 to TRBJ2-7, with 7 bases lining up with TRBD1. Germline trimming cut 4 bases from V and 10 bases from J; bases unmatched to any gene: 10. Germline CDR1 MNHEY, CDR2 SMNVEV (reference sequence). The CDR3 totals 13 residues. The CDR3 region is CASSYHLQGYQYF. The CDR3, as DNA: TGTGCCAGCAGTTATCACCTACAGGGGTATCAGTACTTC.

The V and J genes are TRBV2 and TRBJ1-2; D gene ambiguous. The V end was cut by 3 bases, the J end by 4 bases, with 12 bases between. The CDR3 is 14 amino acids. Germline CDR1 SNHLY, CDR2 FYNNEI. This CDR3 reads CASSEGRQVYGYTF. The CDR3 region has the DNA TGTGCCAGCAGTGAGGGTCGGCAGGTCTATGGCTACACCTTC.

This chain joins TRBV7-9 and TRBJ2-2; a possible D gene is TRBD1 (5 bases). V dropped 2 bases and J dropped 9 bases, with 16 bases sitting between them. The CDR3 contains 15 residues. Germline V lookup: CDR1 SEHNR, CDR2 FQNEAQ (reference sequence). CDR3 nucleotide sequence: TGTGCCAGCAGCTTAACAGGCTTAGAGCCCAGGGAGCTGTTTTTT. It specifies CASSLTGLEPRELFF.

J is TRBJ1-5 and V is TRBV9, with D maybe TRBD1 (5 bases). The CDR3 extends over 14 amino acids. Germline assignment: CDR1 SGDLS and CDR2 YYNGEE. Deletions cut 0 bases from V and 4 bases from J, with 8 bases between. This CDR3 is CASSVAPGNQPQHF. CDR3 coding DNA: TGTGCCAGCAGCGTAGCCCCAGGGAATCAGCCCCAGCATTTT.

This clone came up once. The chain employs TRBV24-1 and TRBJ2-1, with TRBD1 matching 8 bases. Unmatched junction bases numbered 13, after V lost 5 bases and J lost 8 bases. The CDR3 is made up of 16 amino acids. Germline loops: CDR1 KGHDR, CDR2 SFDVKD. CDR3 in amino acids: CATSAPVGQGGDEQFF. CDR3 nucleotides: TGTGCCACCAGTGCTCCTGTTGGACAGGGCGGCGATGAGCAGTTCTTC.

In this sample, this clone turned up a few times. This chain joins TRBV11-3 and TRBJ2-1; TRBD2 matches 8 bases. CDR1 and CDR2 from the germline V gene are SGHNT and YENEEA. The CDR3 extends over 15 amino acids. V lost 2 bases and J lost 8; bases outside the gene matches: 8. The CDR3 region has the DNA TGTGCCAGCAGCTTAAATAGCGGGGTCCTCGATGAGCAGTTCTTC. Amino acids: CASSLNSGVLDEQFF.

This clone was seen once. V usage is TRBV5-5 and J usage is TRBJ1-4; D is possibly TRBD1 (5 bases). CDR3 size: 15 residues. From germline, CDR1 is SGHKS and CDR2 YYEKEE (reference sequence). V lost 3 bases, J lost 8 bases, and 17 bases lay in between. The CDR3 here is CASSYLTVGGEKLFF. The CDR3 region has the DNA TGTGCCAGCAGCTATCTGACAGTGGGAGGCGAAAAACTGTTTTTT.

This clone has only one observation. The chain couples TRBV10-3 to TRBJ1-1, with D tentatively TRBD1 (6 bases). Germline V gene lookup returns CDR1 ENHRY and CDR2 SYGVKD. V was trimmed by 3 bases and J by 4 bases, leaving 24 bases between them. CDR3 length equals 18 residues. The chain's CDR3 is CAISEGGRSAGVGTEAFF. CDR3 nucleotide sequence: TGTGCCATCAGTGAAGGCGGAAGGAGTGCAGGGGTCGGCACTGAAGCTTTCTTT.